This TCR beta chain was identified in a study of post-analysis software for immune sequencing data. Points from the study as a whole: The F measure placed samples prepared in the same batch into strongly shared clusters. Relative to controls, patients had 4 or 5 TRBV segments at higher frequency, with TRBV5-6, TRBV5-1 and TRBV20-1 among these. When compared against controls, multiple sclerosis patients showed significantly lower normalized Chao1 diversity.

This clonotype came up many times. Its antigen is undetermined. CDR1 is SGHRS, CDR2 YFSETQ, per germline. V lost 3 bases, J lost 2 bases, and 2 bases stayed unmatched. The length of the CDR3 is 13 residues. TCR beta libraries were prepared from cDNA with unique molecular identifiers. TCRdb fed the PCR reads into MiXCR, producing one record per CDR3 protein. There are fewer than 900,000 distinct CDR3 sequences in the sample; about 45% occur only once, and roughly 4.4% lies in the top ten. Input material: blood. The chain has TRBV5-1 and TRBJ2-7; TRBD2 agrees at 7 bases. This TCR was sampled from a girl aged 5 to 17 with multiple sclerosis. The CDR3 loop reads CASSSGRAYEQYF. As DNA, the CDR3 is TGCGCCAGCAGCTCAGGGAGGGCCTACGAGCAGTACTTC.